Included here is one T cell receptor (beta chain) sequence, with context. Its target is unknown. These data are taken from a study of shared clonotypes between healthy human individuals. The wider study: CD8 memory received one plate per donor, CD8 naive two, CD4 memory three and CD4 naive three. Study-wide results and limits: The study found lower generation probabilities in non-shared clonotypes than in those shared by all four donors. Sorted-subset samples were not fully sequenced, rarefaction indicated.

The germline V gene encodes CDR1 MNHNS and CDR2 SASEGT. This CDR3 is 14 amino acids long. Trimming stripped 8 bases from V and 0 bases from J, with 11 bases between. Sorted-subset replicate PCR reactions were performed with approximately 190 ng DNA, corresponding to tens of thousands of T cell genomes. The repertoire was sequenced with immunoSEQ multiplex PCR; TCRdb's copy has only in-frame clones and lacks some. The sample contains roughly 2 million clones, 90% to 96% of which appear only once. The material sequenced was naive CD4+ T cells sorted from blood. Sample subset: CD45RA+ positively selected. This TCR came from a man between 18 and 35 years old in good health. The V call is TRBV6-1, the J call TRBJ1-5; D ambiguous. CDR3 protein: CASSDPYSNQPQHF. The CDR3 nucleotides read TGTGCCAGCTCCGACCCCTATAGCAATCAGCCCCAGCATTTT.